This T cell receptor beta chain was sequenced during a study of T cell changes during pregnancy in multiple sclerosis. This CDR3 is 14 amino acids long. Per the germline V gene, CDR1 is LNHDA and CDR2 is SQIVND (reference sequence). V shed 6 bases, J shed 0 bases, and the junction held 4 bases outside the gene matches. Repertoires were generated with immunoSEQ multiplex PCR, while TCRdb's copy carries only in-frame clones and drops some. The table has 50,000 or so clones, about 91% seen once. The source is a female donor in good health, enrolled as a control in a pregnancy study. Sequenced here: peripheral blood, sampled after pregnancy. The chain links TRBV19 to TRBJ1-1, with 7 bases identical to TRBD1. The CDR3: CASRHTGVNTEAFF. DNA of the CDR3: TGTGCCAGTAGGCATACAGGGGTGAACACTGAAGCTTTCTTT.